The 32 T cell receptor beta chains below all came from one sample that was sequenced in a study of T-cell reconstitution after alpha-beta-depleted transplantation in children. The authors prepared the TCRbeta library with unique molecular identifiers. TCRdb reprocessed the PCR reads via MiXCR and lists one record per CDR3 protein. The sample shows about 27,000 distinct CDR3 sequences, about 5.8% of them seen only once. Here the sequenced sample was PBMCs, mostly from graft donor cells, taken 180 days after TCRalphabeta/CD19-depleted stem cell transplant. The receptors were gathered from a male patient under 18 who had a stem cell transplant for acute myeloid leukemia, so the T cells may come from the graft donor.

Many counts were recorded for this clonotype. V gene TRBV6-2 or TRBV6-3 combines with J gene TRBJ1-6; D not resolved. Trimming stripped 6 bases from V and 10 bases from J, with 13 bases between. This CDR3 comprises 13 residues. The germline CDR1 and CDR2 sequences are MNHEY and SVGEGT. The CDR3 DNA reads TGTGCCAGCAGCCCCTATCGGAGCTCACCCCTCCACTTT. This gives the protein CASSPYRSSPLHF.

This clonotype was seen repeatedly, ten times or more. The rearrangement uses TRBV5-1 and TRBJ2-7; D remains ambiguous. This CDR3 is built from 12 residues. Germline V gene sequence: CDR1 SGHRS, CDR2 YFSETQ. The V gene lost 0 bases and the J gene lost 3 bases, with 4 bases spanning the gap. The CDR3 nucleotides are TGCGCCAGCAGCTTGGACATCTACGAGCAGTACTTC. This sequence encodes CASSLDIYEQYF.

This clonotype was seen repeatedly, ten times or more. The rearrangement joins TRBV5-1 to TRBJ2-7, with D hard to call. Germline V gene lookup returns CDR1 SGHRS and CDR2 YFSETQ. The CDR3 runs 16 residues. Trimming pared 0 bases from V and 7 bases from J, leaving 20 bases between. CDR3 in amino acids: CASSLDGSTQVLEQYF. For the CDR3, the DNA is TGCGCCAGCAGCTTGGACGGCTCCACGCAGGTATTGGAGCAGTACTTC.

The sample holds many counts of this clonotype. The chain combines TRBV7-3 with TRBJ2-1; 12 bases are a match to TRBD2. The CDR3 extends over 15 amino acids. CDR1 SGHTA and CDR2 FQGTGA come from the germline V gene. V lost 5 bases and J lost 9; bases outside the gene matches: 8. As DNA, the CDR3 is TGTGCCAGCAGCATGACTAGCGGGAGTACTCGTGAGCAGTTCTTC. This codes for CASSMTSGSTREQFF.

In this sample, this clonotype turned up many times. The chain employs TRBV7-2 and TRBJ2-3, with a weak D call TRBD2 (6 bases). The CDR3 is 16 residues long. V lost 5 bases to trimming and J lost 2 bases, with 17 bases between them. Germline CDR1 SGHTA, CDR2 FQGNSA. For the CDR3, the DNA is TGTGCCAGCAGCCCGTCAGCGGGTCCCCCCACAGATACGCAGTATTTT. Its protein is CASSPSAGPPTDTQYF.

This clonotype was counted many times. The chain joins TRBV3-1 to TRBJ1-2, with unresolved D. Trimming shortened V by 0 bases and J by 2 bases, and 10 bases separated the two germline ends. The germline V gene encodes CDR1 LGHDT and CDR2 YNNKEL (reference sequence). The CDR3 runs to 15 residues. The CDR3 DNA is TGTGCCAGCAGCCAAGAGGGCAGGCTAAACTATGGCTACACCTTC. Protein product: CASSQEGRLNYGYTF.

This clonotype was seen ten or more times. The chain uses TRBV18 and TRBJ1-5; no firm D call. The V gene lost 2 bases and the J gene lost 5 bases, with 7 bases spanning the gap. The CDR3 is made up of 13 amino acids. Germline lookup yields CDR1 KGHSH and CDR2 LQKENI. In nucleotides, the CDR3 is TGTGCCAGCTCACCATCCGGGGATCAGCCCCAGCATTTT. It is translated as CASSPSGDQPQHF.

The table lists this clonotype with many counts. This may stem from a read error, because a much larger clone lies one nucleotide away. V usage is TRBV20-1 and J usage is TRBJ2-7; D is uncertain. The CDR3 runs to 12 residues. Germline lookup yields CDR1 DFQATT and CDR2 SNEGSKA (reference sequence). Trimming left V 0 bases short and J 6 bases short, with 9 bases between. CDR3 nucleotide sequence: TGCAGTGCTAGAGATAAGAGCAGCGAGCAGTACTTC. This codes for CSARDKSSEQYF.

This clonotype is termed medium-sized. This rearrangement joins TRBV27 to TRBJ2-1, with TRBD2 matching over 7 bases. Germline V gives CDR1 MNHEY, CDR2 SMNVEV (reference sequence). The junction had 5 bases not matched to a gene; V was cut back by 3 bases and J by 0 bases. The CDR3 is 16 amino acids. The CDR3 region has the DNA TGTGCCAGCAGTTTGAACGGGGGGAGCTCCTACAATGAGCAGTTCTTC. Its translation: CASSLNGGSSYNEQFF.

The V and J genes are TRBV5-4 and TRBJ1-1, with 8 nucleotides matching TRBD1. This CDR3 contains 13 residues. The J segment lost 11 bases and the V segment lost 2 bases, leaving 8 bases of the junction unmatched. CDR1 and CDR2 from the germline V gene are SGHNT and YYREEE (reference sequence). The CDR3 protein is CASSLDTGGYAFF. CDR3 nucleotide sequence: TGTGCCAGCAGCTTAGATACAGGGGGGTACGCTTTCTTT. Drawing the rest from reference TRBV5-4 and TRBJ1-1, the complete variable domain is ETGVTQSPTHLIKTRGQQVTLRCSSQSGHNTVSWYQQALGQGPQFIFQYYREEENGRGNFPPRFSGLQFPNYSSELNVNALELDDSALYLCASSLDTGGYAFFGQGTRLTVV.

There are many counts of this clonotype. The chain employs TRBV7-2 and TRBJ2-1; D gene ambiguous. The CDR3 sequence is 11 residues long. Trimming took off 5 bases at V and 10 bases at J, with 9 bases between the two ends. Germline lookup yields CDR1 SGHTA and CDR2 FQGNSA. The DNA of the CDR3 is TGTGCCAGCAGCCTTAGTTTAGAGCAGTTCTTC. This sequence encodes CASSLSLEQFF.

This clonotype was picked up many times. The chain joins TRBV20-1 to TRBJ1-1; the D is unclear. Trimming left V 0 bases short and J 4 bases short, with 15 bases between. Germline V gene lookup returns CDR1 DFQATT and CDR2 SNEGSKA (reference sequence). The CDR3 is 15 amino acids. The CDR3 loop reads CSARDPGGGSTEAFF. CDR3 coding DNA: TGCAGTGCTAGAGATCCGGGTGGAGGGAGCACTGAAGCTTTCTTT.

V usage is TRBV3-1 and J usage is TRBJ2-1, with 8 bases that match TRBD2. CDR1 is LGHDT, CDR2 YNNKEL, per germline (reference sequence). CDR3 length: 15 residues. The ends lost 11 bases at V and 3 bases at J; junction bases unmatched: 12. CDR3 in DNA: TGTGCCTGCTGCCAAGGCGGGGGGCGCTACAATGAGCAGTTCTTC. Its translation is CACCQGGGRYNEQFF.

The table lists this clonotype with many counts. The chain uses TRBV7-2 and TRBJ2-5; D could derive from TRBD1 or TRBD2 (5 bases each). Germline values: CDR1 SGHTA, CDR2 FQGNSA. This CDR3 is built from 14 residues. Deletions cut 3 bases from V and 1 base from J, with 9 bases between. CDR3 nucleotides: TGTGCCAGCAGCTTTGGGGGTACCCAAGAGACCCAGTACTTC. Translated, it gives CASSFGGTQETQYF.

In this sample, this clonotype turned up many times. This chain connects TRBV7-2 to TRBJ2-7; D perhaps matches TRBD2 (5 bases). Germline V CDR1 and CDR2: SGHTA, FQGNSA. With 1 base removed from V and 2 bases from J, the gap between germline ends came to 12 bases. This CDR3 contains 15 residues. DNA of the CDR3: TGTGCCAGCAGCTTAGTTCGGGCGGGCCCCTACGAGCAGTACTTC. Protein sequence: CASSLVRAGPYEQYF.

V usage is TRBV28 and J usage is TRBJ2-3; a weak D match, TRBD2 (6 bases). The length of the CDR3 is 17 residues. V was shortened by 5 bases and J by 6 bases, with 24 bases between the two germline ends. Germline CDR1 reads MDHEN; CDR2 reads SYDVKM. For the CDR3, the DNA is TGTGCCAGCAGTCACTTGCGAAGCGGGCAAGGAAGGGATACGCAGTATTTT. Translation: CASSHLRSGQGRDTQYF.

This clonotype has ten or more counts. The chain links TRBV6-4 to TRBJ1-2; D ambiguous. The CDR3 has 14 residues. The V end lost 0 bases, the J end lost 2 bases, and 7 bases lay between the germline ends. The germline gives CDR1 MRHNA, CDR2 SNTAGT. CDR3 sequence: CASSDSMENYGYTF. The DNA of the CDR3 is TGTGCCAGCAGTGACTCGATGGAGAACTATGGCTACACCTTC.

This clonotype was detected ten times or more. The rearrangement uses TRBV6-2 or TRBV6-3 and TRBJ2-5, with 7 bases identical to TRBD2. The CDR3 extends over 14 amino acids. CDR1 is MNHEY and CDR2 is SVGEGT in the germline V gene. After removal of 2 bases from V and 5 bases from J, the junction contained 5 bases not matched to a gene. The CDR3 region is CASSYAGVVETQYF. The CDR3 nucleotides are TGTGCCAGCAGTTACGCGGGAGTGGTCGAGACCCAGTACTTC.

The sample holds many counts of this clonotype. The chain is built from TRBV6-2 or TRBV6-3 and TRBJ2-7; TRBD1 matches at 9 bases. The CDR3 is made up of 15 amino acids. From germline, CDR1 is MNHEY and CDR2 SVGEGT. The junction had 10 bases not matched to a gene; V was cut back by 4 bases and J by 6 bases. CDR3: CASSLSTGGVGEQYF. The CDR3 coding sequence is TGTGCCAGCAGTTTATCAACAGGGGGCGTGGGCGAGCAGTACTTC.

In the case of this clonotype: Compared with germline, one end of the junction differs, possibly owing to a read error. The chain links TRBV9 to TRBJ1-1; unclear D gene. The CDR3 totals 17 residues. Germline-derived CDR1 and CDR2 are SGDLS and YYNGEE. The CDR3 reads CASSVGRNAQMNTEALF. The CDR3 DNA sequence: TGTGCCAGCAGCGTAGGGAGGAACGCCCAGATGAACACTGAAGCTTTGTTT.

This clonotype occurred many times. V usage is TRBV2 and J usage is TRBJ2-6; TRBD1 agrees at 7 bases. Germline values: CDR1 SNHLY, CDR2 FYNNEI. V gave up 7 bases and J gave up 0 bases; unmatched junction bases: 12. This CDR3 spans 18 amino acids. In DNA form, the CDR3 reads TGTGCCAGCACTCCAGGGACAGCGCTAAGCTCTGGGGCCAACGTCCTGACTTTC. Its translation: CASTPGTALSSGANVLTF.

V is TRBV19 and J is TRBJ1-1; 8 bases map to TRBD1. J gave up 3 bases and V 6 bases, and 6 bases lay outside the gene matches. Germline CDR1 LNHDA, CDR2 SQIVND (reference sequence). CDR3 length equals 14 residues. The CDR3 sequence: CASSGQGRHTEAFF. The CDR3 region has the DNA TGTGCCAGTAGCGGACAGGGAAGGCACACTGAAGCTTTCTTT.

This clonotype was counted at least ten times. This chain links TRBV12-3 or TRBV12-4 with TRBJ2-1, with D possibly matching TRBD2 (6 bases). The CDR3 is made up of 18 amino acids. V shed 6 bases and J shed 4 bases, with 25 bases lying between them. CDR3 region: CASSRLSGSGSRYNEQFF. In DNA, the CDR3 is TGTGCCAGCAGCCGACTCTCCGGGAGCGGTAGTAGGTACAATGAGCAGTTCTTC.

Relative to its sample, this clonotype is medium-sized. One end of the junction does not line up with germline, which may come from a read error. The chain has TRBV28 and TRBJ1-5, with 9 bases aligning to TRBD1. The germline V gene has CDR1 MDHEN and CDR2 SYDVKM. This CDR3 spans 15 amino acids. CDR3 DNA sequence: TGTGCCAGCAGTCGGACAGGGGATGAGCATCAGACCCAGCATTTT. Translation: CASSRTGDEHQTQHF.

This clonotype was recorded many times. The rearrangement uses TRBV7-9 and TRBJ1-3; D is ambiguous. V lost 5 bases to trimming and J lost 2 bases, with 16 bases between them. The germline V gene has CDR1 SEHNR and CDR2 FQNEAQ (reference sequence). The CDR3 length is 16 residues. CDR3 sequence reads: CASSPGIPGAGNTIYF. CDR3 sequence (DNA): TGTGCCAGCAGCCCCGGGATTCCTGGAGCTGGAAACACCATATATTTT. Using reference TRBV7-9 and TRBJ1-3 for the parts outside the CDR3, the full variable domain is DTGVSQNPRHKITKRGQNVTFRCDPISEHNRLYWYRQTLGQGPEFLTYFQNEAQLEKSRLLSDRFSAERPKGSFSTLEIQRTEQGDSAMYLCASSPGIPGAGNTIYFGEGSWLTVV.

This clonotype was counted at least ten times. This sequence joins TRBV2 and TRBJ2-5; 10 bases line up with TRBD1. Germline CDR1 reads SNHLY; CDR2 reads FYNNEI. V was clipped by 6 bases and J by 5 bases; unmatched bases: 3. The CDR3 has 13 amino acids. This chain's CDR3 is CASSDRGHETQYF. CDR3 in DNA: TGTGCCAGCAGCGACAGGGGGCATGAGACCCAGTACTTC.

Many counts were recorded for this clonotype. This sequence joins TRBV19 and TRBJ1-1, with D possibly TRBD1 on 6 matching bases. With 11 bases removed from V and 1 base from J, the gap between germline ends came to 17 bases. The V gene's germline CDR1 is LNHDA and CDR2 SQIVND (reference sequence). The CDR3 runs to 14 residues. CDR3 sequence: CAATGGAGNTEAFF. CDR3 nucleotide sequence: TGTGCCGCCACCGGGGGGGCGGGGAACACTGAAGCTTTCTTT.

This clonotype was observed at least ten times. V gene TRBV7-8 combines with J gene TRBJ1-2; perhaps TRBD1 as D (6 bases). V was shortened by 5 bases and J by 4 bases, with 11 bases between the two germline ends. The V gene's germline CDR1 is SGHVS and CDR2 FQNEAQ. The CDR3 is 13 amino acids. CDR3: CASSETGTYGYTF. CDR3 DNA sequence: TGTGCCAGCAGCGAAACAGGGACCTATGGCTACACCTTC. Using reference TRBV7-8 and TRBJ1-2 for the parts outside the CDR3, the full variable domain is GAGVSQSPRYKVAKRGQDVALRCDPISGHVSLFWYQQALGQGPEFLTYFQNEAQLDKSGLPSDRFFAERPEGSVSTLKIQRTQQEDSAVYLCASSETGTYGYTFGSGTRLTVV.

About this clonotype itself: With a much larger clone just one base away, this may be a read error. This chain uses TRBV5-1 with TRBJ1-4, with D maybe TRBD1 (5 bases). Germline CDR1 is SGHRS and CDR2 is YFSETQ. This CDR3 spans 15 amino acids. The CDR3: CASSLVGVSNKKLFF. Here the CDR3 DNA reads TGCGCCAGCAGCTTGGTGGGGGTTTCTAATAAAAAACTGTTTTTT.

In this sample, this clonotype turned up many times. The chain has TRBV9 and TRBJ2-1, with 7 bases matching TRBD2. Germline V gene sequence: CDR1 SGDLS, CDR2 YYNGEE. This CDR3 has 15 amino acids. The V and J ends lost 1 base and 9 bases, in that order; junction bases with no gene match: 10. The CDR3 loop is CASSVSGGSLGEQFF. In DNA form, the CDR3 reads TGTGCCAGCAGCGTATCTGGCGGGAGTTTGGGTGAGCAGTTCTTC. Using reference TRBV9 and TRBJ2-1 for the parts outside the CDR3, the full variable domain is DSGVTQTPKHLITATGQRVTLRCSPRSGDLSVYWYQQSLDQGLQFLIQYYNGEERAKGNILERFSAQQFPDLHSELNLSSLELGDSALYFCASSVSGGSLGEQFFGPGTRLTVL.

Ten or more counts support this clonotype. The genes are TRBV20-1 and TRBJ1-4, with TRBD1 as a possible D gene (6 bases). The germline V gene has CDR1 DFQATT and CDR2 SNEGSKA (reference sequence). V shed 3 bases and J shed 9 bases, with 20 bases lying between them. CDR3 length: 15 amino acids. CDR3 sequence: CSASVWGGNRKKLFF. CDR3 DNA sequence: TGCAGTGCTAGTGTTTGGGGGGGCAATAGGAAAAAACTGTTTTTT.

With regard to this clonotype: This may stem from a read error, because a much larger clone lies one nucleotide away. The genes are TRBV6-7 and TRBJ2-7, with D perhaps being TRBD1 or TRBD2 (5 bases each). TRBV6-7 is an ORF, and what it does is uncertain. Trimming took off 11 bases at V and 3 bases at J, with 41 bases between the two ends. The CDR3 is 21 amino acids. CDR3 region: CAASATSGYGQDYCSVYEQYF. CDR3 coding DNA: TGTGCCGCCAGTGCAACGAGTGGATATGGACAAGACTACTGTTCTGTCTACGAGCAGTACTTC.